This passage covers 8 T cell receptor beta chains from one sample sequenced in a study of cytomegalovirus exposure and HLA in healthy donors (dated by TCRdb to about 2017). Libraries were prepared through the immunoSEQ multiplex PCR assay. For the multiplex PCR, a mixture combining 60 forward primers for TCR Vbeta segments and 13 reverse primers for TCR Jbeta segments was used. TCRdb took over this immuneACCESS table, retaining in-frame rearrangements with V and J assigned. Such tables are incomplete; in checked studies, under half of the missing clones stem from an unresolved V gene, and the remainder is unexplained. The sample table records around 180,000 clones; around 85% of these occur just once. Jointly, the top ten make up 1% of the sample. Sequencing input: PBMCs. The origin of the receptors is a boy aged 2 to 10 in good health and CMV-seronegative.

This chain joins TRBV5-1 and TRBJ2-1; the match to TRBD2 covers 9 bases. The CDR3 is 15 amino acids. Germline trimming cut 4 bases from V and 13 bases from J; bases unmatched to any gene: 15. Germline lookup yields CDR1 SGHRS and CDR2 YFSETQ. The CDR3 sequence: CASSPIASGKGDQFF. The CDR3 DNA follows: TGCGCCAGCAGCCCGATCGCTAGCGGGAAGGGGGATCAGTTCTTC.

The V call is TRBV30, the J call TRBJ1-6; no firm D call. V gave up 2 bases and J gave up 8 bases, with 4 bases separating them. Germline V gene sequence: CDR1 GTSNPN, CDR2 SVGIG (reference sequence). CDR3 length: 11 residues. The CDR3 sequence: CAWSRDSPLHF. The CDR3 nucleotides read TGTGCCTGGAGTCGGGATTCACCCCTCCACTTT. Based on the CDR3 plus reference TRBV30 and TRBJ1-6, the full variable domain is SQTIHQWPATLVQPVGSPLSLECTVEGTSNPNLYWYRQAAGRGLQLLFYSVGIGQISSEVPQNLSASRPQDRQFILSSKKLLLSDSGFYLCAWSRDSPLHFGNGTRLTVT.

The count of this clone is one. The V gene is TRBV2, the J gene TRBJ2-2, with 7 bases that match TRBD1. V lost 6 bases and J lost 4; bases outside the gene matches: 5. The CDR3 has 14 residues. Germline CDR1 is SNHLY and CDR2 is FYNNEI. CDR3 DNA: TGTGCCAGCAGGGAGACAGGGCCCACCGGGGAGCTGTTTTTT. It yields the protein CASRETGPTGELFF.

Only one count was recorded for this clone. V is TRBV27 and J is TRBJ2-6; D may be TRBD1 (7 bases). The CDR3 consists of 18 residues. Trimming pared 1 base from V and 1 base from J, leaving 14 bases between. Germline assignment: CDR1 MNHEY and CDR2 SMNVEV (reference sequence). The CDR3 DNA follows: TGTGCCAGCAGTTTATTCGGCAGGGGGGAGTCTGGGGCCAACGTCCTGACTTTC. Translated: CASSLFGRGESGANVLTF.

The DNA for the CDR3 is TGCGCCAGCAGCCAAAGGAGGGACTACACTGAAGCTTTCTTT. This codes for CASSQRRDYTEAFF. The chain uses TRBV4-1 and TRBJ1-1; a possible D gene is TRBD1 (5 bases). Trimming cost V 2 bases and J 3 bases, with 10 bases left between them. Looked up from germline, CDR1 is MGHRA and CDR2 is YSYEKL. This CDR3 comprises 14 residues.

The CDR3 reads CASSPGQVRNQPQHF. The CDR3 DNA is TGTGCCAGCAGTCCTGGACAGGTCCGCAATCAGCCCCAGCATTTT. The V and J genes are TRBV6-5 and TRBJ1-5; TRBD1 matches 7 bases. The V and J ends lost 5 bases and 2 bases, in that order; junction bases with no gene match: 6. Per germline, CDR1 MNHEY and CDR2 SVGAGI. This CDR3 region has 15 residues.

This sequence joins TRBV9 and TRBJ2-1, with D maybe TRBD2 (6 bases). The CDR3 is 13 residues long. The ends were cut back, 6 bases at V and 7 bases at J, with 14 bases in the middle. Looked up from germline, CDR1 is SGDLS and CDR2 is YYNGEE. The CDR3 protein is CASTRAGRNEQFF. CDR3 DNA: TGTGCCAGCACCCGTGCGGGACGGAATGAGCAGTTCTTC.

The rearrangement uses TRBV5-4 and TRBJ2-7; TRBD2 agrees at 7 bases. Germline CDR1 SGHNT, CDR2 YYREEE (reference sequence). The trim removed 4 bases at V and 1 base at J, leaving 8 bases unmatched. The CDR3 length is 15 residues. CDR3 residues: CASSLVRGGSYEQYF. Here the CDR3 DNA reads TGTGCCAGCAGCCTAGTACGGGGAGGGTCCTACGAGCAGTACTTC.